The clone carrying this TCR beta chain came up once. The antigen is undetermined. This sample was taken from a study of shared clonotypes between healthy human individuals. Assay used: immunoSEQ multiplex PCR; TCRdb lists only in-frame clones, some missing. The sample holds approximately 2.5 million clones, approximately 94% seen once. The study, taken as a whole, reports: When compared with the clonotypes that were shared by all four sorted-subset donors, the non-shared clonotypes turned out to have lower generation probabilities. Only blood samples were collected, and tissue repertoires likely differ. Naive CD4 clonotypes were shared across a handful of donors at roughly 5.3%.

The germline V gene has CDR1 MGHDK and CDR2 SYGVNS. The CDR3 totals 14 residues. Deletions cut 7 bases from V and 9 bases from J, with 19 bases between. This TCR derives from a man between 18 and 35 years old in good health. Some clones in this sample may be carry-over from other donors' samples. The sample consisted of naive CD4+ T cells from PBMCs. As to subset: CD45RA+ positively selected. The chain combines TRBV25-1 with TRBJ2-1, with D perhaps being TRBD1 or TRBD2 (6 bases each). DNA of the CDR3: TGTGCCAGCAAACCCGAGGGGGGCTTTGGTGAGCAGTTCTTC. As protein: CASKPEGGFGEQFF.